This T cell receptor (beta chain) derives from a study of beta chain features in type 1 diabetes. Study-level findings and limits: PCR might show a preference for shorter templates, equally across patients and controls. For patients, the naive, central memory and Treg TCRB repertoires appeared more alike than for healthy donors. Among patients with Type 1 diabetes, TCRB CDR3s were moderately but significantly shorter in every one of the four CD4+ subsets.

With V trimmed by 2 bases and J by 6 bases, 9 bases remained unmatched. The CDR3 is 17 residues long. Germline CDR1 is SGHTA and CDR2 is FQGNSA. Expressed TCRB transcripts were sequenced because the isolated RNA had all been reverse transcribed beforehand. For naive, central memory and regulatory T cell samples, reads averaged about 3.5 million. Sequencing used immunoSEQ multiplex PCR; TCRdb keeps in-frame clones, though not all of them. Here the sample spans 250,000 to 300,000 clones, about 23% being singletons. With respect to this clone: Its cognate antigen is unknown.

The sample consisted of naive CD4+ T cells from blood. The gene calls are TRBV7-2 and TRBJ2-2, with TRBD2 matching over 10 bases. The sequence was obtained from a woman in her thirties with type 1 diabetes. For the CDR3, the DNA is TGTGCCAGCAGCTTAAGGTCCCCTAGCGGGAGCGCCGGGGAGCTGTTTTTT. Translated: CASSLRSPSGSAGELFF.